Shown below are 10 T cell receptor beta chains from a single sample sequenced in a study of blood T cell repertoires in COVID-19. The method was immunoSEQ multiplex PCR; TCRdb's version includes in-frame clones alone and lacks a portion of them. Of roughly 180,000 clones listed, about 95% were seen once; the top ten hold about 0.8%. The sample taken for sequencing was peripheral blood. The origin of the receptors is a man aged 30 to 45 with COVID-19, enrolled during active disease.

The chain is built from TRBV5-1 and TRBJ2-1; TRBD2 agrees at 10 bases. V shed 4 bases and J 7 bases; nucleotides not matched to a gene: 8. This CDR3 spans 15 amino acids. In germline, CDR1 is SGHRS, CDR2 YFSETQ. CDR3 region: CASSPLAGVLNEQFF. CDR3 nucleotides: TGCGCCAGCAGCCCGCTAGCGGGGGTTCTGAATGAGCAGTTCTTC. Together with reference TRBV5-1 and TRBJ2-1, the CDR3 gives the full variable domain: KAGVTQTPRYLIKTRGQQVTLSCSPISGHRSVSWYQQTPGQGLQFLFEYFSETQRNKGNFPGRFSGRQFSNSRSEMNVSTLELGDSALYLCASSPLAGVLNEQFFGPGTRLTVL.

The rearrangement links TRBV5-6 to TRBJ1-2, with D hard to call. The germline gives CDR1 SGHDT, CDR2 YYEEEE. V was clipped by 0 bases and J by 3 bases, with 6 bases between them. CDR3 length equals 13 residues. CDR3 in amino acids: CASSLGRDYGYTF. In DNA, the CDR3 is TGTGCCAGCAGCTTGGGACGGGACTATGGCTACACCTTC.

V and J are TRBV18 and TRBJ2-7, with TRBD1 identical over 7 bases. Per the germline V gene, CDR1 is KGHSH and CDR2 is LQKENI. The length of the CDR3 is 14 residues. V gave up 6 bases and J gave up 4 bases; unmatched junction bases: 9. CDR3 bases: TGTGCCAGCTCCCCTCGACAGGGCTTGTACGAGCAGTACTTC. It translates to CASSPRQGLYEQYF.

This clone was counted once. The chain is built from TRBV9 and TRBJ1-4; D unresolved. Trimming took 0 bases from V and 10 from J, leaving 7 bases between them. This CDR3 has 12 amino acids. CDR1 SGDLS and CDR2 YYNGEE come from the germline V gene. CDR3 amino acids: CASSVVGGKLFF. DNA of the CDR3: TGTGCCAGCAGCGTAGTCGGAGGAAAACTGTTTTTT.

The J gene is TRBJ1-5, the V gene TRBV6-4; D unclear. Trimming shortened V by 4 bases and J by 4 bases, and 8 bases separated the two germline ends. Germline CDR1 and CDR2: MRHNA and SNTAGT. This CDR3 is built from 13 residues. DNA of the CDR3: TGTGCCAGCAGTGTCACAGAAAATCAGCCCCAGCATTTT. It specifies CASSVTENQPQHF.

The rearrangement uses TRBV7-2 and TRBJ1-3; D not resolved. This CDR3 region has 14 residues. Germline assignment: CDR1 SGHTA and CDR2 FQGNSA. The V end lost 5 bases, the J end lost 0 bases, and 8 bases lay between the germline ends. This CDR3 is CASSPTYSGNTIYF. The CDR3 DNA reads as TGTGCCAGCAGCCCAACATACTCTGGAAACACCATATATTTT.

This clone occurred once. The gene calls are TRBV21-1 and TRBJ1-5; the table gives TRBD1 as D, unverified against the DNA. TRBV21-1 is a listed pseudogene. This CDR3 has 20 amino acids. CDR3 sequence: CASSNFGQGKYKRGNQPQHF. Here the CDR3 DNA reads TGTGCCAGCAGCAACTTTGGGCAGGGGAAGTATAAACGTGGCAATCAGCCCCAGCATTTT.

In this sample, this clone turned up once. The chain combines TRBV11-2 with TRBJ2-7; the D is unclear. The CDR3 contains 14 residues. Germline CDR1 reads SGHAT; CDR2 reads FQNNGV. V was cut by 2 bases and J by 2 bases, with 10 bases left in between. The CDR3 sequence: CASSLIQVTYEQYF. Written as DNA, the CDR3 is TGTGCCAGCAGCTTAATTCAGGTTACCTACGAGCAGTACTTC.

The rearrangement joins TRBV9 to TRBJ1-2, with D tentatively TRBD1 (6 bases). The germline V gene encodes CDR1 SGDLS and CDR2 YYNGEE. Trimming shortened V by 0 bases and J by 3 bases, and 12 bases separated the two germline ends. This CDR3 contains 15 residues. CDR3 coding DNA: TGTGCCAGCAGCGTAGAGGCCAGGACAGACTATGGCTACACCTTC. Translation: CASSVEARTDYGYTF.

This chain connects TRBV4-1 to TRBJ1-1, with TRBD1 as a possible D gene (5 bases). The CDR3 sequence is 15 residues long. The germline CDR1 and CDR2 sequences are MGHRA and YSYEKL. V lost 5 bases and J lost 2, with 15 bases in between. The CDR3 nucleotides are TGCGCCAGCAGCTCACACCTGGGGCACAACACTGAAGCTTTCTTT. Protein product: CASSSHLGHNTEAFF.